One T cell receptor beta chain is described in this entry. The data belong to a study of early T cells in non-severe SARS-CoV-2 infection. TCRdb called the 5' RACE reads again in MiXCR, with one record for every CDR3 protein. The sample has some 57,000 distinct CDR3 sequences, about 10% seen once. Germline V gene sequence: CDR1 SQVTM, CDR2 ANQGSEA. The CDR3 has 11 amino acids. V lost 4 bases, J lost 7 bases, and 10 bases lay in between. Source material: whole blood. This receptor was obtained from an adult who was a healthcare worker with PCR-confirmed SARS-CoV-2 infection or an uninfected control (not recorded which). This chain links TRBV29-1 with TRBJ1-2, with D hard to call. CDR3 nucleotides: TGCAGCGTTGGGTTGGTGTCTGGCTACACCTTC. As protein: CSVGLVSGYTF.